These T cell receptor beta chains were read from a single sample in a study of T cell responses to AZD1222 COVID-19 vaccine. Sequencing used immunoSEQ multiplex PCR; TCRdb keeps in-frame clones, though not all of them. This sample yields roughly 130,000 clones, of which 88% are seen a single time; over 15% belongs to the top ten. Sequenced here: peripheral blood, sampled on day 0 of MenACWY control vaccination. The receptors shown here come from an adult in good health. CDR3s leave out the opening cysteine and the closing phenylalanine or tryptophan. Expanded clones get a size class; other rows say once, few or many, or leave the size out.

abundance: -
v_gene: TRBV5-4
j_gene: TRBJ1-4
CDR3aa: ASSLAGGRADEKLF

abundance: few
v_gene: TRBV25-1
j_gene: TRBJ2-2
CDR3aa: ASRATGANTGELF

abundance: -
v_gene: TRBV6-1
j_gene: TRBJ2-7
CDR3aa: ASSASTTWKGQGPIKQY

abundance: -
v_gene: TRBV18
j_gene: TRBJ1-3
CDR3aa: ASSPRGGSGNTIY

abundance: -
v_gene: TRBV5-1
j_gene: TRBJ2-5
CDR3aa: ASSTDGRGTQY

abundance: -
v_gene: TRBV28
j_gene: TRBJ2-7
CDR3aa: ASRTGGLNYEQY

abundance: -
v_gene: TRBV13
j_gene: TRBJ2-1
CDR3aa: ASSDSIVGEQF

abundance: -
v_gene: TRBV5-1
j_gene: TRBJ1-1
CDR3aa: ASSPGQGRAEAF

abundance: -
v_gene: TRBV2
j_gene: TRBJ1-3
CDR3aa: ASSAWARDTIY

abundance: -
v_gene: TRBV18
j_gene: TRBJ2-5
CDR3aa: ASSPRSQETQY

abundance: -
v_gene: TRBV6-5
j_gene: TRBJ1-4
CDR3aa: ASSFRYRAQNEKLF

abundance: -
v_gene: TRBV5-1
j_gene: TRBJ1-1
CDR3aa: ASSLGGARNTEAF